These 26 T cell receptor beta chains originate from one sample sequenced in a study of technical replicates of blood from several donors (dated by TCRdb to between 2016 and 2019). Libraries were made using the immunoSEQ multiplex PCR assay. The table was pulled from immuneACCESS by TCRdb, which kept in-frame rearrangements only. Such tables lose some clones; where checked, under half of the loss comes from unresolved V genes, and the rest has no known cause. The sample data list approximately 70,000 clones, and roughly 92% of these were observed just once. Approximately 0.38% of the sample lies in the top ten. The sample was T cells isolated from PBMCs. Every receptor here comes from a human donor in good health.

The V call is TRBV19, the J call TRBJ1-2; 9 nucleotides align to TRBD1. Losses at the gene ends were 11 bases for V and 3 bases for J; bases not matched to a gene: 13. The CDR3 spans 15 residues. Germline-derived CDR1 and CDR2 are LNHDA and SQIVND (reference sequence). The DNA of the CDR3 is TGTGCCGTACAGGACAGGGGAGCAGGGGACTATGGCTACACCTTC. Translation: CAVQDRGAGDYGYTF.

The chain carries TRBV7-2 and TRBJ1-5, with TRBD1 as a possible D gene (5 bases). Trimming took off 1 base at V and 3 bases at J, with 13 bases between the two ends. The germline V gene encodes CDR1 SGHTA and CDR2 FQGNSA. This CDR3 is built from 16 residues. The CDR3 DNA is TGTGCCAGCAGCTTAGGAAGGGGAAGGCACAATCAGCCCCAGCATTTT. The encoded protein is CASSLGRGRHNQPQHF.

The V and J genes are TRBV6-5 and TRBJ1-1; no clear D gene. The V gene's germline CDR1 is MNHEY and CDR2 SVGAGI. Trimming shortened V by 7 bases and J by 3 bases, and 9 bases separated the two germline ends. The CDR3 consists of 12 residues. In nucleotides, the CDR3 is TGTGCCAGCAAGGATGGGCACACTGAAGCTTTCTTT. Translated: CASKDGHTEAFF.

This clone was seen a single time. The rearrangement uses TRBV6-5 and TRBJ2-5; tentatively, D is TRBD1 (6 bases). This CDR3 spans 13 amino acids. Germline loops: CDR1 MNHEY, CDR2 SVGAGI. V lost 6 bases to trimming and J lost 2 bases, with 10 bases between them. For the CDR3, the DNA is TGTGCCAGCAGGGGACACCGACAAGAGACCCAGTACTTC. It translates to CASRGHRQETQYF.

The chain couples TRBV5-6 to TRBJ2-7, with a possible D match to TRBD1 (6 bases). The CDR3 runs 14 residues. Germline V gives CDR1 SGHDT, CDR2 YYEEEE. V was pared by 0 bases and J by 3 bases, with 10 bases between. In nucleotides, the CDR3 is TGTGCCAGCAGCTTGGGGGACACAGACTACGAGCAGTACTTC. Residues: CASSLGDTDYEQYF.

J is TRBJ2-3 and V is TRBV7-8; TRBD2 aligns across 8 bases. V trimming: 5 bases; J trimming: 2 bases; junction bases outside the gene matches: 15. CDR1 is SGHVS, CDR2 FQNEAQ, per germline. CDR3 length equals 18 residues. Here the CDR3 DNA reads TGTGCCAGCAGCCGCCCCGGTCGGGGGGGGTGGGTCACAGATACGCAGTATTTT. Its translation is CASSRPGRGGWVTDTQYF.

V is TRBV7-3 and J is TRBJ2-7, with TRBD2 matching over 11 bases. The CDR3 loop spans 14 amino acids. Germline CDR1 SGHTA, CDR2 FQGTGA. The V gene end was trimmed by 5 bases and the J gene end by 5 bases; junction bases not matched to a gene: 5. The CDR3 DNA reads as TGTGCCAGCAGCCCCGGACTAGCGGGCGACGAGCAGTACTTC. Translated, it gives CASSPGLAGDEQYF.

This clone has a single count. V usage is TRBV5-1 and J usage is TRBJ1-2; 9 nucleotides agree with TRBD1. The trim removed 4 bases at V and 4 bases at J, leaving 5 bases unmatched. Germline V gene data show CDR1 as SGHRS and CDR2 as YFSETQ. This CDR3 has 14 amino acids. The CDR3 protein is CASSPGQGSYGYTF. CDR3 nucleotide sequence: TGCGCCAGCAGCCCAGGACAGGGGAGCTATGGCTACACCTTC.

This chain uses TRBV5-1 with TRBJ2-7; 8 bases agree with TRBD2. The V gene's germline CDR1 is SGHRS and CDR2 YFSETQ. The V segment lost 3 bases and the J segment 1 base; nucleotides outside the gene matches: 6. This CDR3 comprises 15 residues. In DNA form, the CDR3 reads TGCGCCAGCAGCTCCTCCGGGGGGGCGTCCTACGAGCAGTACTTC. Translating it yields CASSSSGGASYEQYF.

V gene TRBV28 combines with J gene TRBJ2-7, with a possible D match to TRBD2 (6 bases). Germline lookup yields CDR1 MDHEN and CDR2 SYDVKM. V was trimmed by 10 bases and J by 0 bases, leaving 10 bases between them. The CDR3 has 12 amino acids. The CDR3 coding sequence is TGTGCCACCCAAGCGGGCTCCTACGAGCAGTACTTC. Translation: CATQAGSYEQYF.

The V call is TRBV10-2, the J call TRBJ2-7, with D unclear. The CDR3 consists of 12 residues. Germline V lookup: CDR1 WSHSY, CDR2 SAAADI. V shed 3 bases and J shed 5 bases, with 8 bases lying between them. The DNA of the CDR3 is TGCGCCAGCAGTGAACTTATAGACGAGCAGTACTTC. It encodes CASSELIDEQYF.

The rearrangement uses TRBV28 and TRBJ1-4; D might be TRBD1 (6 bases). The CDR3 length is 14 residues. V was shortened by 6 bases and J by 2 bases, with 10 bases between the two germline ends. Germline V CDR1 and CDR2: MDHEN, SYDVKM. The CDR3 DNA reads as TGTGCCAGCAGGGGGGACACCACTAATGAAAAACTGTTTTTT. Amino acid sequence: CASRGDTTNEKLFF.

Remarks on this clone: Additional DNA sequences in this sample encode the identical CDR3. The CDR3 DNA reads TGTGCCAGCAGCTTACACAGGGCCACTGAAGCTTTCTTT. Its protein is CASSLHRATEAFF. This chain connects TRBV13 to TRBJ1-1; maybe TRBD1 (6 bases). Germline V gene data show CDR1 as PRHDT and CDR2 as FYEKMQ (reference sequence). V was pared by 2 bases and J by 4 bases, with 8 bases between. This CDR3 comprises 13 residues.

This chain joins TRBV28 and TRBJ1-2; the D is unclear. Between the trimmed V and J ends, which lost 7 bases and 0 bases, there was a span of 12 bases. Germline CDR1 MDHEN, CDR2 SYDVKM. The CDR3 consists of 14 residues. CDR3: CASNRLNSNYGYTF. For the CDR3, the DNA is TGTGCCAGCAACCGTCTAAACTCTAACTATGGCTACACCTTC.

This chain connects TRBV6-5 to TRBJ1-2; D may be TRBD1 (5 bases). The germline V gene has CDR1 MNHEY and CDR2 SVGAGI. V lost 7 bases and J lost 4, with 19 bases in between. The CDR3 extends over 15 amino acids. The CDR3 region has the DNA TGTGCCAGCAAGGAGGGGAGGGGTCTCAGCTATGGCTACACCTTC. It translates to CASKEGRGLSYGYTF.

The sample holds a few counts of this clone. The CDR3 region is CASSGYRGREKLFF. The CDR3 DNA sequence: TGCGCCAGCAGCGGTTACAGGGGGCGGGAAAAACTGTTTTTT. The chain combines TRBV5-1 with TRBJ1-4; TRBD1 matches at 9 bases. The CDR3 is 14 amino acids. Germline V gene lookup returns CDR1 SGHRS and CDR2 YFSETQ. The ends lost 4 bases at V and 8 bases at J; junction bases unmatched: 6.

The gene calls are TRBV7-9 and TRBJ1-5, with D unresolved. The length of the CDR3 is 15 residues. Deletions cut 1 base from V and 0 bases from J, with 7 bases between. Germline CDR1 SEHNR, CDR2 FQNEAQ (reference sequence). The CDR3 loop is CASSLGGSSNQPQHF. In DNA, the CDR3 is TGTGCCAGCAGCTTAGGAGGCAGTAGCAATCAGCCCCAGCATTTT.

The V and J genes are TRBV7-9 and TRBJ2-2, with TRBD1 identical over 8 bases. The CDR3 has 14 residues. V lost 5 bases and J lost 7; bases outside the gene matches: 6. Germline V gene lookup returns CDR1 SEHNR and CDR2 FQNEAQ (reference sequence). The CDR3 DNA follows: TGTGCCAGCAGCAAGGGACAGGTGGTCGGGGAGCTGTTTTTT. Translation gives CASSKGQVVGELFF.

This rearrangement joins TRBV2 to TRBJ2-7; D remains ambiguous. This CDR3 contains 12 residues. V lost 7 bases and J lost 2, with 9 bases in between. Germline loops: CDR1 SNHLY, CDR2 FYNNEI. The CDR3 here is CASKQQPYEQYF. CDR3 in DNA: TGTGCCAGCAAACAGCAGCCCTACGAGCAGTACTTC.

The rearrangement links TRBV2 to TRBJ2-7, with D maybe TRBD2 (6 bases). CDR1 is SNHLY and CDR2 is FYNNEI in the germline V gene. This CDR3 contains 14 residues. The V end was cut by 4 bases, the J end by 2 bases, with 12 bases between. In DNA form, the CDR3 reads TGTGCCAGCAGTGGATCGGGAGTTACCTACGAGCAGTACTTC. Translating it yields CASSGSGVTYEQYF.

This chain connects TRBV5-4 to TRBJ2-5, with TRBD1 matching 8 bases. This CDR3 comprises 14 residues. The V gene end was trimmed by 4 bases and the J gene end by 1 base; junction bases not matched to a gene: 3. Germline CDR1 reads SGHNT; CDR2 reads YYREEE (reference sequence). The CDR3 DNA follows: TGTGCCAGCAGCGGGGACAGGAGCCAAGAGACCCAGTACTTC. Protein: CASSGDRSQETQYF.

The chain links TRBV9 to TRBJ2-5, with 7 bases fitting TRBD2. CDR3 length: 15 amino acids. Germline values: CDR1 SGDLS, CDR2 YYNGEE. J was trimmed by 2 bases and V by 4 bases; bases with no gene match: 8. CDR3 in amino acids: CASSPMQAGQETQYF. The CDR3 DNA reads as TGTGCCAGCAGCCCGATGCAAGCGGGACAAGAGACCCAGTACTTC.

This rearrangement joins TRBV14 to TRBJ1-2, with D uncertain. This CDR3 is 14 amino acids long. V was trimmed by 0 bases and J by 4 bases, leaving 9 bases between them. Germline values: CDR1 SGHDN, CDR2 FVKESK. The CDR3 here is CASSQDEGIYGYTF. CDR3 bases: TGTGCCAGCAGCCAAGACGAGGGTATCTATGGCTACACCTTC.

The genes are TRBV4-3 and TRBJ1-1, with 7 bases aligning to TRBD1. CDR3 length equals 14 residues. Trimming took 3 bases from V and 1 from J; bases not matched to a gene: 2. CDR1 and CDR2 (germline): LGHNA, YSLEER. The CDR3: CASSHRQGNTEAFF. CDR3 DNA sequence: TGCGCCAGCAGCCACCGACAGGGGAACACTGAAGCTTTCTTT.

This clone was picked up one time. The chain has TRBV4-1 and TRBJ2-7; 10 positions match TRBD2. Trimming cost V 3 bases and J 6 bases; bases outside gene matches: 5. The CDR3 has 14 residues. The germline V gene encodes CDR1 MGHRA and CDR2 YSYEKL. CDR3 sequence (DNA): TGCGCCAGCAGCCACCTAGCGGGAGTGGGCGAGCAGTACTTC. Its translation: CASSHLAGVGEQYF.

A single count supports this clone. This chain uses TRBV6-1 with TRBJ1-5; 7 bases fit TRBD1. Germline loops: CDR1 MNHNS, CDR2 SASEGT. V lost 10 bases to trimming and J lost 2 bases; unmatched junction nucleotides: 11. This CDR3 is 15 amino acids long. CDR3 residues: CATERGGDGNQPQHF. The CDR3 DNA is TGTGCCACCGAGAGAGGGGGCGACGGCAATCAGCCCCAGCATTTT.